Presented here are 32 T cell receptor beta chains from one specimen sequenced in a study of T cell clones after liver transplantation. Some clones are missing from TCRdb's copy, which holds only in-frame ones; the method was immunoSEQ multiplex PCR. The data show tens of thousands of clones, roughly two thirds seen once. Sample: CD4+ T cells from blood, taken before liver transplant. The receptors originated from a human donor who received a liver transplant.

The V call is TRBV2, the J call TRBJ2-7, with a possible D match to TRBD2 (6 bases). CDR3 length: 14 amino acids. V lost 7 bases, J lost 0 bases, and 13 bases lay in between. Germline loops: CDR1 SNHLY, CDR2 FYNNEI. CDR3 DNA: TGTGCCAGCAAAGAGGACTACATCTCCTACGAGCAGTACTTC. Protein product: CASKEDYISYEQYF.

The chain joins TRBV7-2 to TRBJ2-1; 7 nucleotides align to TRBD2. The J segment lost 2 bases and the V segment lost 7 bases, leaving 11 bases of the junction unmatched. Germline V gives CDR1 SGHTA, CDR2 FQGNSA. The CDR3 length is 16 residues. Written as DNA, the CDR3 is TGTGCCAGCACCCCCTTGGGGGGGGTACCCTACAATGAGCAGTTCTTC. Amino acids: CASTPLGGVPYNEQFF.

The J gene is TRBJ2-5, the V gene TRBV27; D possibly corresponds to TRBD1 (6 bases). Germline loops: CDR1 MNHEY, CDR2 SMNVEV (reference sequence). Trimming took off 6 bases at V and 5 bases at J, with 16 bases between the two ends. This CDR3 comprises 14 residues. The CDR3 nucleotides are TGTGCCAGCAGCCCACTGGGGGCTCGGGAGACCCAGTACTTC. Translation gives CASSPLGARETQYF.

This clone has only a few counts. J is TRBJ2-7 and V is TRBV5-1; TRBD1 agrees at 11 bases. V shed 6 bases, J shed 6 bases, and the junction held 8 bases outside the gene matches. The CDR3 extends over 14 amino acids. CDR1 and CDR2 from the germline V gene are SGHRS and YFSETQ. This CDR3 is CASNMGTGGGEQYF. The CDR3 coding sequence is TGCGCCAGCAACATGGGGACAGGGGGGGGCGAGCAGTACTTC. The full variable domain, rest sourced from reference TRBV5-1 and TRBJ2-7, is KAGVTQTPRYLIKTRGQQVTLSCSPISGHRSVSWYQQTPGQGLQFLFEYFSETQRNKGNFPGRFSGRQFSNSRSEMNVSTLELGDSALYLCASNMGTGGGEQYFGPGTRLTVT.

The chain combines TRBV5-1 with TRBJ2-7, with D possibly TRBD1 on 6 matching bases. With 3 bases removed from V and 4 bases from J, the gap between germline ends came to 14 bases. This CDR3 comprises 14 residues. Germline CDR1 SGHRS, CDR2 YFSETQ. CDR3 sequence: CASSWGQGPYEQYF. DNA of the CDR3: TGCGCCAGCAGCTGGGGGCAGGGGCCGTACGAGCAGTACTTC.

This chain uses TRBV6-1 with TRBJ2-2; weak D call: TRBD1 (5 bases). The CDR3 is 16 residues long. Germline CDR1 is MNHNS and CDR2 is SASEGT. V dropped 0 bases and J dropped 6 bases, with 14 bases sitting between them. The CDR3 DNA reads TGTGCCAGCAGTGAAGCGCCAGGGATGACGGCCGGGGAGCTGTTTTTT. This gives the protein CASSEAPGMTAGELFF.

The chain has TRBV5-4 and TRBJ2-1; 9 nucleotides line up with TRBD2. Germline V gene data show CDR1 as SGHNT and CDR2 as YYREEE (reference sequence). J lost 7 bases, V lost 1 base, and 3 bases had no gene match. CDR3 length: 14 residues. In nucleotides, the CDR3 is TGTGCCAGCAGCTTGCCTAGCGGGGTTAATGAGCAGTTCTTC. Protein product: CASSLPSGVNEQFF. The full variable domain, completed using reference TRBV5-4 and TRBJ2-1, is ETGVTQSPTHLIKTRGQQVTLRCSSQSGHNTVSWYQQALGQGPQFIFQYYREEENGRGNFPPRFSGLQFPNYSSELNVNALELDDSALYLCASSLPSGVNEQFFGPGTRLTVL.

The chain has TRBV11-3 and TRBJ2-1; 8 bases match TRBD2. The CDR3 is 15 amino acids. Trimming cost V 4 bases and J 4 bases; bases outside gene matches: 6. Germline-derived CDR1 and CDR2 are SGHNT and YENEEA. CDR3 nucleotide sequence: TGTGCCAGCAGCTCCCGACTAGCGACTTACAATGAGCAGTTCTTC. Translated: CASSSRLATYNEQFF.

The V call is TRBV30, the J call TRBJ1-5; D is possibly TRBD1 (5 bases). V was clipped by 3 bases and J by 5 bases, with 11 bases between them. The CDR3 sequence is 13 residues long. Per the germline V gene, CDR1 is GTSNPN and CDR2 is SVGIG (reference sequence). In nucleotides, the CDR3 is TGTGCCTGGAGCCGGGGGGATCATCAGCCCCAGCATTTT. This codes for CAWSRGDHQPQHF.

At least ten counts were recorded for this clone. The V call is TRBV27, the J call TRBJ1-6; a weak D match, TRBD1 (5 bases). V lost 10 bases to trimming and J lost 5 bases, with 15 bases between them. The CDR3 is 14 amino acids. CDR1 MNHEY and CDR2 SMNVEV come from the germline V gene (reference sequence). The CDR3 nucleotides read TGTGCCACCCGTTGGGGCAGAGATAATTCACCCCTCCACTTT. It codes for CATRWGRDNSPLHF.

CDR3 in amino acids: CASSSGTSGGATGELFF. The CDR3 DNA reads as TGTGCCAGCAGCTCCGGGACTAGCGGGGGGGCAACCGGGGAGCTGTTTTTT. The rearrangement joins TRBV11-2 to TRBJ2-2, with 16 nucleotides matching TRBD2. V shed 4 bases and J 5 bases; nucleotides not matched to a gene: 4. Germline V gene data show CDR1 as SGHAT and CDR2 as FQNNGV. The CDR3 is 17 amino acids. Together with reference TRBV11-2 and TRBJ2-2, the CDR3 gives the full variable domain: EAGVAQSPRYKIIEKRQSVAFWCNPISGHATLYWYQQILGQGPKLLIQFQNNGVVDDSQLPKDRFSAERLKGVDSTLKIQPAKLEDSAVYLCASSSGTSGGATGELFFGEGSRLTVL.

The chain uses TRBV11-2 and TRBJ1-1, with D possibly TRBD1 on 6 matching bases. Germline V CDR1 and CDR2: SGHAT, FQNNGV. Trimming cost V 1 base and J 2 bases, with 14 bases left between them. The CDR3 covers 16 residues. CDR3: CASSLAVGGLNTEAFF. In DNA form, the CDR3 reads TGTGCCAGCAGCTTAGCGGTCGGGGGGCTAAACACTGAAGCTTTCTTT.

The chain combines TRBV7-3 with TRBJ2-3; 7 bases are shared with TRBD1. V gave up 5 bases and J gave up 6 bases; unmatched junction bases: 8. Germline assignment: CDR1 SGHTA and CDR2 FQGTGA. CDR3 size: 14 residues. The CDR3, as DNA: TGTGCCAGCAGCACGGGTCAGGGGGTTGATACGCAGTATTTT. This sequence encodes CASSTGQGVDTQYF.

The V and J genes are TRBV2 and TRBJ2-3; no clear D. The CDR3 spans 13 residues. V was clipped by 3 bases and J by 1 base, with 5 bases between them. Germline CDR1 is SNHLY and CDR2 is FYNNEI. In DNA form, the CDR3 reads TGTGCCAGCAGTGACCTACGCACAGATACGCAGTATTTT. Protein product: CASSDLRTDTQYF. The full variable domain, completed using reference TRBV2 and TRBJ2-3, is EPEVTQTPSHQVTQMGQEVILRCVPISNHLYFYWYRQILGQKVEFLVSFYNNEISEKSEIFDDQFSVERPDGSNFTLKIRSTKLEDSAMYFCASSDLRTDTQYFGPGTRLTVL.

The chain joins TRBV27 to TRBJ1-5, with D unresolved. CDR3 size: 15 residues. Looked up from germline, CDR1 is MNHEY and CDR2 is SMNVEV (reference sequence). V was clipped by 0 bases and J by 3 bases, with 9 bases between them. The CDR3 DNA sequence: TGTGCCAGCAGTTTATCCCGGCAGGACAATCAGCCCCAGCATTTT. Amino acid sequence: CASSLSRQDNQPQHF.

CDR3 region: CASSRGDAYNEQFF. The CDR3 coding sequence is TGCGCCAGCAGTCGGGGGGACGCCTACAATGAGCAGTTCTTC. This chain links TRBV5-1 with TRBJ2-1; 7 bases are a match to TRBD2. J lost 2 bases, V lost 5 bases, and 4 bases had no gene match. Germline assignment: CDR1 SGHRS and CDR2 YFSETQ. The CDR3 extends over 14 amino acids.

The rearrangement joins TRBV14 to TRBJ1-2; no clear D. V was pared by 1 base and J by 5 bases, with 14 bases between. This CDR3 region has 15 residues. Germline V gene lookup returns CDR1 SGHDN and CDR2 FVKESK. CDR3 sequence (DNA): TGTGCCAGCAGCCAAGCGGCGGCGCGGAGTTATGGCTACACCTTC. Its protein product is CASSQAAARSYGYTF.

This clone was counted a few times. This rearrangement joins TRBV5-1 to TRBJ2-6; 11 bases agree with TRBD1. Looked up from germline, CDR1 is SGHRS and CDR2 is YFSETQ. Trimming cost V 3 bases and J 3 bases; bases outside gene matches: 2. CDR3 length: 16 amino acids. The CDR3 sequence: CASSWTGGGGANVLTF. DNA for the CDR3: TGCGCCAGCAGCTGGACAGGGGGCGGTGGGGCCAACGTCCTGACTTTC.

CDR3 sequence (DNA): TGTGCCAGTAGTGGACGGACGGGAGACTACGAGCAGTACTTC. It encodes CASSGRTGDYEQYF. The gene calls are TRBV19 and TRBJ2-7, with D possibly being TRBD2 (6 bases). V was shortened by 5 bases and J by 3 bases, with 14 bases between the two germline ends. In germline, CDR1 is LNHDA, CDR2 SQIVND (reference sequence). The CDR3 runs 14 residues.

This clone was seen a few times. The rearrangement uses TRBV5-5 and TRBJ2-7; a weak D match, TRBD1 (6 bases). The CDR3 runs 15 residues. Deletions cut 0 bases from V and 6 bases from J, with 16 bases between. Germline V gives CDR1 SGHKS, CDR2 YYEKEE (reference sequence). CDR3 sequence reads: CASSLADRSLSEQYF. The CDR3 DNA reads TGTGCCAGCAGCTTGGCCGACAGGTCCTTGAGCGAGCAGTACTTC.

The count of this clone is one. The genes are TRBV9 and TRBJ2-3; 7 bases are shared with TRBD2. J was trimmed by 5 bases and V by 7 bases; bases with no gene match: 10. Germline loops: CDR1 SGDLS, CDR2 YYNGEE. The length of the CDR3 is 14 residues. The CDR3 DNA reads as TGTGCCAGCTCCTTAGGCCTAGCGGAAGATACGCAGTATTTT. The encoded protein is CASSLGLAEDTQYF.

This clone occurred once. V is TRBV11-3 and J is TRBJ2-2; possible D gene TRBD1, 6 bases. CDR3 size: 16 residues. Germline V gene lookup returns CDR1 SGHNT and CDR2 YENEEA. Trimming stripped 5 bases from V and 4 bases from J, with 17 bases between. CDR3: CASSPGTLDGTGELFF. The CDR3 DNA reads TGTGCCAGCAGCCCCGGGACACTCGATGGCACCGGGGAGCTGTTTTTT. Full variable domain (missing parts from reference TRBV11-3 and TRBJ2-2): EAGVVQSPRYKIIEKKQPVAFWCNPISGHNTLYWYLQNLGQGPELLIRYENEEAVDDSQLPKDRFSAERLKGVDSTLKIQPAELGDSAVYLCASSPGTLDGTGELFFGEGSRLTVL.

This clone was counted a single time. The V and J genes are TRBV10-3 and TRBJ2-7, with D possibly being TRBD1 (5 bases). V was pared by 4 bases and J by 4 bases, with 14 bases between. The CDR3 length is 14 residues. The germline gives CDR1 ENHRY, CDR2 SYGVKD. Here the CDR3 DNA reads TGTGCCATCAGTGGGGGCGCCGGCAGATACGAGCAGTACTTC. It codes for CAISGGAGRYEQYF.

This chain links TRBV18 with TRBJ2-2, with TRBD1 as a possible D gene (6 bases). This CDR3 is built from 16 residues. The V and J ends lost 3 bases and 4 bases respectively, with 15 bases between them. Germline V gives CDR1 KGHSH, CDR2 LQKENI. CDR3 in amino acids: CASSPRQDLGTGELFF. Here the CDR3 DNA reads TGTGCCAGCTCACCGAGACAGGACCTTGGCACCGGGGAGCTGTTTTTT. The whole variable domain, filled in from reference TRBV18 and TRBJ2-2, reads NAGVMQNPRHLVRRRGQEARLRCSPMKGHSHVYWYRQLPEEGLKFMVYLQKENIIDESGMPKERFSAEFPKEGPSILRIQQVVRGDSAAYFCASSPRQDLGTGELFFGEGSRLTVL.

The J gene is TRBJ2-2, the V gene TRBV2; D might be TRBD2 (5 bases). Deletions cut 7 bases from V and 3 bases from J, with 15 bases between. Germline CDR1 and CDR2: SNHLY and FYNNEI. CDR3 length: 15 residues. For the CDR3, the DNA is TGTGCCAGCAATTTAGGGCGGGTGGACACCGGGGAGCTGTTTTTT. Protein product: CASNLGRVDTGELFF.

The genes are TRBV19 and TRBJ2-3, with 8 bases identical to TRBD1. V shed 8 bases, J shed 2 bases, and the junction held 9 bases outside the gene matches. There are 15 residues in the CDR3. The V gene's germline CDR1 is LNHDA and CDR2 SQIVND (reference sequence). CDR3 amino acids: CASGQGGGSTDTQYF. The DNA of the CDR3 is TGTGCCAGTGGACAGGGTGGGGGCTCCACAGATACGCAGTATTTT.

The chain recombines TRBV25-1 with TRBJ2-7; weak D call: TRBD1 (6 bases). Germline V lookup: CDR1 MGHDK, CDR2 SYGVNS. The length of the CDR3 is 14 residues. V lost 4 bases to trimming and J lost 2 bases, with 12 bases between them. CDR3 coding DNA: TGTGCCAGCAGTGGCCGGGACAAGACCTACGAGCAGTACTTC. Translating it yields CASSGRDKTYEQYF.

The rearrangement links TRBV4-2 to TRBJ2-7; D possibly corresponds to TRBD2 (6 bases). From germline, CDR1 is LGHNA and CDR2 YNFKEQ. Trimming removed 2 bases from V and 2 bases from J, with 13 bases in between. This CDR3 region has 15 residues. This CDR3 reads CASSQTGSGAYEQYF. The CDR3 DNA follows: TGTGCCAGCAGCCAAACGGGTTCGGGGGCCTACGAGCAGTACTTC.

This chain links TRBV7-8 with TRBJ2-1, with 9 bases matching TRBD1. V lost 5 bases and J lost 6; bases outside the gene matches: 5. This CDR3 spans 14 amino acids. Germline V gives CDR1 SGHVS, CDR2 FQNEAQ. The CDR3 loop reads CASSPLTGGNEQFF. Here the CDR3 DNA reads TGTGCCAGCAGCCCGCTGACAGGGGGCAATGAGCAGTTCTTC.

V and J are TRBV25-1 and TRBJ2-3; D is possibly TRBD2 (6 bases). Deletions cut 7 bases from V and 6 bases from J, with 11 bases between. The CDR3 sequence is 12 residues long. Germline V gene lookup returns CDR1 MGHDK and CDR2 SYGVNS. Here the CDR3 reads CASTSGGDTQYF. CDR3 coding DNA: TGTGCCAGCACCTCCGGAGGGGATACGCAGTATTTT.

This clone has a handful of counts. The chain links TRBV30 to TRBJ1-3; 7 nucleotides match TRBD1. After removal of 0 bases from V and 4 bases from J, the junction contained 6 bases not matched to a gene. CDR3 length: 15 residues. Germline CDR1 is GTSNPN and CDR2 is SVGIG (reference sequence). The CDR3 DNA is TGTGCCTGGAGTGTATACAGGGGATCCGGAAACACCATATATTTT. Translated, it gives CAWSVYRGSGNTIYF.

The DNA for the CDR3 is TGTGCCAGCAGCGTAGCCGGGACAGGACAAGAGACCCAGTACTTC. Translation: CASSVAGTGQETQYF. The V call is TRBV9, the J call TRBJ2-5, with 8 bases matching TRBD1. CDR1 SGDLS and CDR2 YYNGEE come from the germline V gene. This CDR3 has 15 residues. Germline trimming cut 0 bases from V and 2 bases from J; bases unmatched to any gene: 3.